This TCR beta chain was recorded in a study of human T cells and chemical hapten exposure (dated by TCRdb to the early 2020s). About the study as a whole: For sensitization, 2% DPC in acetone was applied to a roughly 2 cm by roughly 2 cm area of upper inner arm skin. Roughly 30 alopecia patients provided blood for TCR sequencing at one to four time points (pre-sensitization, 2, 6 and 24 weeks). Alopecia areata with under or over 50% scalp involvement, alopecia totalis and alopecia universalis were represented in the patient cohort, which was mostly female. Blood samples were taken from patients before sensitization (week 0) and then at 2, 6 and about 24 weeks after DPC sensitization. Throughout the study period of roughly 24 weeks, patients also received therapeutic DPC doses to the scalp every week. This study followed changes in the peripheral blood TCR repertoire in vivo during primary and secondary sensitization of alopecia patients to the hapten diphenylcyclopropenone (DPC). Patch testing was done on the upper back using Finn chambers containing 0.01% DPC, and results were scored after 6 days according to International Contact Dermatitis Research Group standards. Libraries were combined into a pool for sequencing, and differences in TCR yield between samples came mainly from small differences in library volumes within the pool. Beyond this particular receptor, the publication reports: Alopecia, a presumed autoimmune disease, was present in all patients, so the immune response of the patients might differ from that of healthy individuals. The number of PT1 expanded TCRs positively correlated with patch test score, significant at thresholds 8, 16 and 32 but not 4. The number of TCRs above 1 in 1000 frequency did not change with DPC sensitization; there was no evidence of global repertoire structure alterations. Significantly more large CDR3 similarity clusters were formed by expanded TCRs than by pre-sensitization or healthy control sets, consistent with antigen-driven responses. Repeated subsampling changed both the strength of the expansion versus patch-test correlation and the threshold at which that correlation became significant.

About this clonotype itself: There is no known antigen for this receptor. The input lacks base qualities; no much larger clone sits a single base away.

The V and J ends are trimmed by 2 bases and 1 base, leaving 9 bases between them. The germline V gene provides CDR1 SGHRS and CDR2 YFSETQ. The CDR3 has 15 amino acids, counting the end cysteine and phenylalanine. Kept here is only the CDR3 DNA, which spans 45 bases and is read in frame from base 1. Library preparation was by RACE. Instrument used: NextSeq 500. During library preparation, unique molecular identifiers were attached to individual cDNA molecules so that TCRs could be counted quantitatively and reproducibly. Both TCR alpha and TCR beta chains were sequenced from each blood RNA sample. The authors' pipeline ran thus. The median number of TCRs per sample was roughly 94,000, ranging from roughly 23,224 to 690,600. V, J and CDR3 annotation of the TCR reads was performed with the Decombinator software suite. To make PS versus PT1 abundance plots, every sample was subsampled to the same number of TCRs (28,000). TCRs were defined as expanded if absent before sensitization and observed at least eight times at the 2-week time point. TCRdb itself trimmed the public reads at Q25 with fastp, ran MiXCR and retained productive beta chains. CDR3 protein duplicates are merged, each entry listing the most common genes and DNA. Clone size and V and J calls follow TCRdb, not the original study. The sample records about 73,000 distinct CDR3 sequences, 8.5% of which are singletons. In total, the top ten clones hold roughly 3% of the sample.

The time point label corresponds to: patch test 2, 6 weeks after DPC sensitization. The treatment or condition label of this sample denotes: therapeutic diphenylcyclopropenone sensitization with weekly scalp DPC. At every patch-test visit, the blood draw took place before the patch test was put on. To be eligible, patients had to be aged 18 to 70, diagnosed with alopecia and judged suitable for DPC therapy, while pregnant patients were excluded. Total RNA was extracted from unfractionated whole blood collected in Tempus Blood RNA tubes. The material was whole blood, obtained in connection with sensitization to the hapten diphenylcyclopropenone (DPC). This clonotype was sampled from a woman between 50 and 59 years old with alopecia areata. Some clones in this sample may be carry-over from other donors' samples. The rearrangement joined TRBV5-1 to TRBJ2-2, and perhaps TRBD2 as D gene, on 5 matching bases. The DNA reads as follows: TGCGCCAGCAGCTTTACCGGGGAGAACACCGGGGAGCTGTTTTTT. Translated, this is CASSFTGENTGELFF.